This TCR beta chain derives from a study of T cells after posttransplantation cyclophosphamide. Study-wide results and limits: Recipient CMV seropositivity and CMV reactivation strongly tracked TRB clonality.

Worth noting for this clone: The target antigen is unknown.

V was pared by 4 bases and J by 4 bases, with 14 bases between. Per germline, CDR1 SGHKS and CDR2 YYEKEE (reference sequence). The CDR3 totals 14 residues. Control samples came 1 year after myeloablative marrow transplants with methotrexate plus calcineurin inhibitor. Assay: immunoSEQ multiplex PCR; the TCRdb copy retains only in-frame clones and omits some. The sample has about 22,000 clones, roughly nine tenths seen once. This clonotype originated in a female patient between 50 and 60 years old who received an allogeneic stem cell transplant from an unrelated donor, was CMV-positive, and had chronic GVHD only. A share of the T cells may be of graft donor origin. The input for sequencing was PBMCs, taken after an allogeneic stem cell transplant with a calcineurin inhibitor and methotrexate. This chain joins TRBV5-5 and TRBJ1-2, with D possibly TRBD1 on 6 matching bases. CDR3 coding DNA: TGTGCCAGCAGCGGCACAGGGTCGGGCTATGGCTACACCTTC. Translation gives CASSGTGSGYGYTF.